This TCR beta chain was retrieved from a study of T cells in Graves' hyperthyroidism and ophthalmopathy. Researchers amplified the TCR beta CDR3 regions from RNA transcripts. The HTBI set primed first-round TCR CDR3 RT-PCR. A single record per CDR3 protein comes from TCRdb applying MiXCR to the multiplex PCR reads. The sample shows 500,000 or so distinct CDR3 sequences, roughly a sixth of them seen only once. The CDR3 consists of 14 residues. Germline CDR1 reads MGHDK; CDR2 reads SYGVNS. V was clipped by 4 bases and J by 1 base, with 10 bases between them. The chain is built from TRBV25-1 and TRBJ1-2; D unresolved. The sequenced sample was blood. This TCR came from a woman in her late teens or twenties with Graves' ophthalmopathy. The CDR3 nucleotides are TGTGCCAGCAGTGCCCCGAACCTTAACTATGGCTACACCTTC. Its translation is CASSAPNLNYGYTF.